This is a list of T cell receptor beta chains from one sample in a study of T cells after yellow fever vaccination. In TCRdb, the 5' RACE reads were re-called with MiXCR into one record per CDR3 protein. The repertoire consists of about 350,000 distinct CDR3 sequences, with 4.1% occurring once and the leading ten covering under 30%. The material was PBMCs, obtained 5 days after the yellow fever booster vaccination. The receptors stem from a man between 18 and 35 years old who received the YFV17D yellow fever vaccine. The CDR3 runs from the conserved cysteine through the conserved F or W. D genes are given only for firm matches. Expanded clones are given a class, and other clones once, few, many or no size at all.

-	TRBV5-5	few	TRBJ1-4	CASSLYQGRTEKLFF	TGTGCCAGCAGCTTGTATCAGGGTCGGACTGAAAAACTGTTTTTT
TRBD2	TRBV12-3/TRBV12-4	few	TRBJ2-5	CASSAGTSGTTETQYF	TGTGCCAGCAGTGCCGGGACTAGCGGAACCACGGAGACCCAGTACTTC
-	TRBV5-1	-	TRBJ2-3	CASSLFLLTDTQYF	TGCGCCAGCAGCTTGTTTTTGCTCACAGATACGCAGTATTTT
TRBD1	TRBV29-1	few	TRBJ2-7	CSVATGTSYEQYF	TGCAGCGTTGCGACAGGGACCTCCTACGAGCAGTACTTC
-	TRBV5-6	many	TRBJ1-4	CASSYPAATNEKLFF	TGTGCCAGTTCTTATCCCGCGGCAACTAATGAAAAACTGTTTTTT
-	TRBV18	few	TRBJ2-7	CASSSFEGKDRAGEQYF	TGTGCCAGCTCTTCTTTCGAGGGTAAAGACCGGGCGGGCGAGCAGTACTTC
TRBD1	TRBV20-1	-	TRBJ1-1	CSARLAGGFAEAFF	TGCAGTGCTAGACTGGCAGGGGGATTCGCTGAAGCTTTCTTT
TRBD2	TRBV3-1	-	TRBJ2-4	CASSHIGGKNIQYF	TGTGCCAGCAGCCACATCGGGGGGAAAAACATTCAGTACTTC
-	TRBV29-1	many	TRBJ1-1	CSGSQGWGMNTEAFF	TGCAGCGGGTCCCAGGGCTGGGGTATGAACACTGAAGCTTTCTTT
TRBD1	TRBV4-3	few	TRBJ2-6	CASSQESRDRAGANVLTF	TGCGCCAGCAGCCAAGAGTCGAGGGACAGGGCTGGGGCCAACGTCCTGACTTTC
TRBD1	TRBV4-3	few	TRBJ1-2	CASSQVWDSYGYTF	TGCGCCAGCAGCCAAGTCTGGGACAGCTATGGCTACACCTTC
TRBD2	TRBV6-5	few	TRBJ2-2	CASSYSGRGVNTGELFF	TGTGCCAGCAGTTACTCAGGGCGGGGGGTTAACACCGGGGAGCTGTTTTTT
TRBD2	TRBV20-1	-	TRBJ2-2	CSARGTSGVVGELFF	TGCAGTGCTAGAGGGACTAGCGGGGTTGTCGGGGAGCTGTTTTTT